This T cell receptor beta chain was recorded in a study of memory CD4+ T cells and cytomegalovirus serostatus. Turning to the study itself: Healthy Belgian adult donors included roughly ten CMV-positive and some 24 CMV-negative people.

Single viable CD3+CD4+CD8-CD45RO+ cells were sorted as the memory CD4+ T cells. Authors' processing steps: Out-of-frame sequences were removed, leaving 2 million to 2.5 million distinct TCRbeta sequences. Sequencing was performed with immunoSEQ multiplex PCR; in TCRdb, only in-frame clones are kept and a portion is missing. That table is the source of V, J and clone size, and D and trimming were worked out from the DNA. The table has about 50,000 clones, more than 60% seen once; the top ten hold approximately 0.6%. This CDR3 has 13 amino acids. V lost 3 bases, J lost 1 base, and 7 bases lay in between. Germline lookup yields CDR1 LNHDA and CDR2 SQIVND (reference sequence).

This receptor was identified in an adult in good health and CMV-seronegative. The chain has TRBV19 and TRBJ2-7; no clear D gene. The sample taken for sequencing was memory CD4+ T cells from blood. The CDR3 protein is CASSIKASYEQYF. In DNA, the CDR3 is TGTGCCAGTAGTATTAAGGCGTCCTACGAGCAGTACTTC.